Below, one T cell receptor beta chain is given with its context. The data originate from a study of blood T cell repertoires in COVID-19. Authors' methods: The authors estimated nucleated cell counts from reference gene primer amplification. Using immunoSEQ multiplex PCR, the repertoire was profiled, and TCRdb retains in-frame clones only, with some absent. V and J calls plus clone size are reproduced from that table; the DNA served to infer D and trimming. The sample includes around 270,000 clones, approximately 85% of them seen just once. CDR1 and CDR2 from the germline V gene are SGHRS and YFSETQ. CDR3 length: 13 amino acids. V lost 3 bases, J lost 0 bases, and 6 bases lay in between.

The chain carries TRBV5-1 and TRBJ1-1; D ambiguous. The sample comprised peripheral blood. The receptor's source is a human donor with COVID-19, enrolled during active disease. The donor label of this sample is uncertain. DNA for the CDR3: TGCGCCAGCAGCTCTCAGATGAACACTGAAGCTTTCTTT. Translating it yields CASSSQMNTEAFF.